A selection of T cell receptor beta chains follows, all from one sample in a study of T cell repertoires in cytomegalovirus infection. TCRdb re-called the reads through MiXCR, storing one row per CDR3 protein. The sample includes 450,000 to 600,000 distinct CDR3 sequences, 42% of them seen just once. No cognate antigen is known for these TCRs. The sequenced sample was cultured PBMCs, obtained from culture after CMV antigen stimulation. The origin of the receptors is a human donor in good health (CMV status not recorded). Some clones in this sample may be carry-over from other donors' samples. Each CDR3 is given with its conserved first and last residue. Fields, in order: V gene, D gene, clone size, J gene, CDR3 protein, CDR3 DNA. D genes are given only for firm matches. For some rows the clone size is stated as once, few or many, or as a class when expanded; others skip it.

TRBV27	TRBD1	.	TRBJ1-6	CASSFLQGGSPLHF	TGTGCCAGCAGTTTCCTCCAAGGGGGCTCACCCCTCCACTTT
TRBV12-3/TRBV12-4	.	many	TRBJ2-5	CASSRTPPGETQYF	TGTGCCAGCAGTCGGACCCCGCCGGGCGAGACCCAGTACTTC
TRBV7-2	.	.	TRBJ1-1	CASSLGVFTTEAFF	TGTGCCAGCAGCTTAGGGGTCTTCACCACTGAAGCTTTCTTT
TRBV12-3/TRBV12-4	TRBD1	.	TRBJ2-7	CASSLGQGAKVRSYEQYF	TGTGCCAGCAGTTTAGGACAGGGGGCGAAGGTGAGGTCCTACGAGCAGTACTTC
TRBV12-3/TRBV12-4	TRBD2	few	TRBJ2-7	CASSAGGRNYEQYF	TGTGCCAGTTCAGCGGGGGGACGCAACTACGAGCAGTACTTC
TRBV2	TRBD2	.	TRBJ2-7	CASRDLAGDYEQYF	TGTGCCAGCAGAGATCTAGCGGGGGACTACGAGCAGTACTTC
TRBV12-3/TRBV12-4	TRBD1	few	TRBJ1-1	CASSLGRTGTEAFF	TGTGCCAGCAGTTTGGGCCGGACAGGGACTGAAGCTTTCTTT
TRBV7-4	TRBD1	.	TRBJ1-1	CASSLGGGKVGTEAFF	TGTGCCAGCAGCTTAGGAGGGGGCAAGGTGGGCACTGAAGCTTTCTTT
TRBV12-3/TRBV12-4	.	.	TRBJ1-1	CASSLVGDGTEAFF	TGTGCCAGCAGTTTAGTCGGGGACGGCACTGAAGCTTTCTTT
TRBV25-1	.	few	TRBJ1-6	CASSEPARDLRYSPLHF	TGTGCCAGCAGTGAGCCCGCCCGGGACCTTCGGTATTCACCCCTCCACTTT
TRBV7-2	TRBD2	.	TRBJ2-3	CASSLAPSGGVQAQYF	TGTGCCAGCAGCTTAGCGCCCAGCGGGGGGGTCCAAGCGCAGTATTTT
TRBV7-2	.	many	TRBJ2-7	CASSVAFGTLFYEQYF	TGTGCCAGCAGTGTTGCATTTGGGACGCTATTCTACGAGCAGTACTTC
TRBV6-1	TRBD1	few	TRBJ1-6	CATLGQGGSPLHF	TGTGCCACCCTGGGACAGGGCGGTTCACCCCTCCACTTT
TRBV6-1	TRBD2	.	TRBJ2-5	CASSLAGGTETQYF	TGTGCCAGCAGTCTAGCGGGGGGAACAGAGACCCAGTACTTC
TRBV20-1	TRBD1	.	TRBJ2-5	CSALTGMETQYF	TGCAGTGCTTTGACAGGGATGGAGACCCAGTACTTC
TRBV7-2	.	few	TRBJ2-3	CASSPQQADTQYF	TGTGCCAGCAGCCCCCAGCAGGCAGATACGCAGTATTTT
TRBV6-1	.	.	TRBJ1-1	CASSEIVTVNTEAFF	TGTGCCAGCAGTGAAATCGTGACAGTTAACACTGAAGCTTTCTTT
TRBV5-5	.	.	TRBJ2-1	CASSLEASSYNEQFF	TGTGCCAGCAGCTTGGAGGCTAGCTCCTACAATGAGCAGTTCTTC
TRBV7-2	TRBD2	.	TRBJ2-1	CASSLGLPGLAGYEQFF	TGTGCCAGCAGCTTAGGACTCCCGGGACTAGCGGGATATGAGCAGTTCTTC
TRBV7-6	TRBD1	.	TRBJ2-3	CASSPTGGWAQYF	TGTGCCAGCAGCCCCACAGGGGGGTGGGCGCAGTATTTT
TRBV11-3	.	.	TRBJ2-2	CASSLGVGSPDAGELFF	TGTGCCAGCAGCTTAGGAGTAGGGTCCCCGGATGCCGGGGAGCTGTTTTTT
TRBV29-1	.	.	TRBJ1-1	CSARDRTGPTEAFF	TGCAGTGCTAGAGACCGGACTGGCCCCACTGAAGCTTTCTTT
TRBV7-2	.	few	TRBJ2-1	CASSGSLGGSSLYNEQFF	TGTGCCAGCAGCGGAAGCCTGGGGGGATCCTCCCTCTACAATGAGCAGTTCTTC
TRBV4-1	.	.	TRBJ1-4	CASSQEVRAANEKLFF	TGTGCCAGCAGCCAAGAGGTCCGTGCGGCTAATGAAAAACTGTTTTTT
TRBV20-1	.	.	TRBJ2-7	CSARRDPARSYEQYF	TGCAGTGCTAGACGGGACCCAGCGCGGTCCTACGAGCAGTACTTC
TRBV6-4	TRBD2	.	TRBJ2-7	CASSDWRTSGDSYEQYF	TGTGCCAGCAGTGACTGGCGAACTAGCGGGGACTCCTACGAGCAGTACTTC
TRBV12-3/TRBV12-4	TRBD1	few	TRBJ2-5	CASSSWTGTETQYF	TGTGCCAGCAGTTCCTGGACAGGGACGGAGACCCAGTACTTC
TRBV6-2/TRBV6-3	TRBD2	.	TRBJ2-1	CASSRGGGNEQFF	TGTGCCAGCAGCCGGGGGGGGGGCAATGAGCAGTTCTTC
TRBV7-2	.	.	TRBJ2-6	CASSGIIGPSGANVLTF	TGTGCCAGCAGCGGGATTATCGGTCCTTCTGGGGCCAACGTCCTGACTTTC
TRBV7-2	.	few	TRBJ2-4	CASKLGGALNIQYF	TGTGCCAGCAAATTGGGGGGGGCTTTAAACATTCAGTACTTC
TRBV12-3/TRBV12-4	.	.	TRBJ2-7	CASSLRVGGHEQYF	TGTGCCAGCAGTTTACGTGTAGGGGGGCACGAGCAGTACTTC
TRBV7-2	.	.	TRBJ2-1	CASSFPGRGQFF	TGTGCCAGCAGCTTTCCGGGGCGGGGGCAGTTCTTC
TRBV15	TRBD2	.	TRBJ2-1	CATSRDKASGGRDEQFF	TGTGCCACCAGCAGAGATAAAGCAAGCGGGGGCAGGGATGAGCAGTTCTTC
TRBV7-2	.	.	TRBJ1-4	CASSFGVQGEKLFF	TGTGCCAGCAGCTTTGGTGTGCAGGGGGAAAAACTGTTTTTT
TRBV20-1	TRBD2	once	TRBJ2-7	CSARGGLAGEVLHEQYF	TGCAGTGCTAGGGGGGGACTAGCGGGAGAGGTTCTCCACGAGCAGTACTTC
TRBV6-2/TRBV6-3	.	.	TRBJ2-3	CASSRSRGTDTQYF	TGTGCCAGCAGTAGAAGTCGGGGAACAGATACGCAGTATTTT
TRBV18	TRBD1	.	TRBJ1-2	CASSPGTGVLGYTF	TGTGCCAGCTCACCCGGGACAGGAGTACTGGGCTACACCTTC
TRBV12-3/TRBV12-4	.	.	TRBJ2-2	CASYPPGRNTGELFF	TGTGCCAGCTACCCCCCGGGCAGGAACACCGGGGAGCTGTTTTTT
TRBV6-2/TRBV6-3	.	few	TRBJ2-5	CASRLLASETQYF	TGTGCCAGCAGACTGCTAGCTTCGGAGACCCAGTACTTC
TRBV6-2/TRBV6-3	.	.	TRBJ2-2	CASSGGDSIPGELFF	TGTGCCAGCAGTGGCGGCGACAGTATACCCGGGGAGCTGTTTTTT
TRBV7-2	TRBD2	.	TRBJ2-7	CASSLRLAGPAPYEQYF	TGTGCCAGCAGCTTACGACTAGCGGGCCCAGCCCCCTACGAGCAGTACTTC
TRBV12-3/TRBV12-4	TRBD1	few	TRBJ2-7	CASSAQGNEQYF	TGTGCCAGCAGTGCACAGGGGAACGAGCAGTACTTC
TRBV7-8	TRBD1	.	TRBJ1-1	CASSLALQGLGEAFF	TGTGCCAGCAGCTTAGCGCTACAGGGGTTGGGTGAAGCTTTCTTT
TRBV7-9	.	few	TRBJ2-1	CASSSRRLYASSYNEQFF	TGTGCCAGCAGCTCGAGACGACTCTACGCGAGCTCCTACAATGAGCAGTTCTTC
TRBV6-1	TRBD2	.	TRBJ2-7	CASKTRTSGYEQYF	TGTGCCAGCAAGACTCGGACTAGCGGCTACGAGCAGTACTTC
TRBV27	.	few	TRBJ2-7	CASSRYRIRHFEQYF	TGTGCCAGCAGTCGCTACAGGATAAGACACTTCGAGCAGTACTTC
TRBV6-5	.	.	TRBJ2-1	CASSPSAASSPYNEQFF	TGTGCCAGCAGTCCTTCGGCGGCTAGTTCCCCCTACAATGAGCAGTTCTTC
TRBV12-3/TRBV12-4	TRBD1	.	TRBJ2-3	CASQGRLPGQEADTQYF	TGTGCCAGCCAGGGGCGTCTCCCGGGACAGGAGGCTGATACGCAGTATTTT
TRBV19	.	.	TRBJ1-2	CASSIVSDYGYTF	TGTGCCAGTAGTATAGTCAGTGACTATGGCTACACCTTC
TRBV10-3	TRBD1	.	TRBJ2-2	CAAAGDRDIGELFF	TGTGCCGCGGCCGGGGACAGGGATATCGGGGAGCTGTTTTTT
TRBV7-6	TRBD1	.	TRBJ1-1	CASSLADLQGKNTEAFF	TGTGCCAGCAGCTTAGCGGATTTACAGGGGAAGAACACTGAAGCTTTCTTT
TRBV6-8	.	.	TRBJ2-2	CASRPGGINTGELFF	TGTGCCAGCAGACCCGGAGGGATTAACACCGGGGAGCTGTTTTTT
TRBV12-3/TRBV12-4	.	.	TRBJ2-7	CASSPRGRAAEQYF	TGTGCCAGCAGTCCCCGCGGGCGGGCGGCCGAGCAGTACTTC
TRBV7-2	TRBD1	few	TRBJ2-7	CASSSTGGLIEQYF	TGTGCCAGCAGCTCTACAGGGGGCCTCATCGAGCAGTACTTC
TRBV7-2	.	.	TRBJ2-7	CASSLVVAVASTVPYEQYF	TGTGCCAGCAGCTTAGTCGTTGCCGTAGCGTCAACGGTCCCCTACGAGCAGTACTTC
TRBV12-5	TRBD2	.	TRBJ2-7	CASGFATSDTYEQYF	TGTGCTAGTGGTTTTGCGACTAGCGATACCTACGAGCAGTACTTC
TRBV7-2	.	many	TRBJ2-3	CASSPTLADTQYF	TGTGCCAGCAGCCCTACCTTGGCAGATACGCAGTATTTT
TRBV30	.	.	TRBJ1-4	CAWSPTSEKLFF	TGTGCCTGGAGTCCGACCAGTGAAAAACTGTTTTTT
TRBV4-1	TRBD1	.	TRBJ1-1	CASSQDPTGGRTEAFF	TGCGCCAGCAGCCAAGACCCGACAGGGGGCAGAACTGAAGCTTTCTTT
TRBV27	.	.	TRBJ2-7	CASSFSGPYEQYF	TGTGCCAGCAGTTTTTCCGGGCCCTACGAGCAGTACTTC